This record looks at one T cell receptor beta chain sequence and its context. Assay used: immunoSEQ multiplex PCR; TCRdb lists only in-frame clones, some missing. The table lists some 83,000 clones, less than 85% of them singletons, with under 7.5% in the top ten. The data originate from a study of OX40 agonist ivuxolimab in advanced cancers. V dropped 6 bases and J dropped 2; count of bases not matched to a gene: 14. The CDR3 is 19 amino acids. Germline loops: CDR1 PRHDT, CDR2 FYEKMQ (reference sequence). The chain couples TRBV13 to TRBJ1-6; 9 positions match TRBD1. Sequencing was performed on CD4+ or CD8+ T cells sorted from blood, taken in a trial of the OX40 agonist ivuxolimab. This clonotype originated in an adult with an advanced solid tumor such as melanoma, head and neck, liver or kidney cancer. In DNA form, the CDR3 reads TGTGCCAGCAGTGCCACCGGGACAGGGATAGATCCCTATAATTCACCCCTCCACTTT. It translates to CASSATGTGIDPYNSPLHF.